The T cell receptor (beta chain) under discussion was sequenced for a study of regulatory T cells in long-lasting Graves disease. This clonotype has at least ten counts. In building TCR beta libraries, iRepertoire HTBI primers were used together with Arm-PCR of CDR3 regions. MiXCR, applied by TCRdb to the multiplex PCR reads, yields one record per CDR3 protein. The sample has 390,000 or so distinct CDR3 sequences; approximately 12% are singletons. The V gene lost 5 bases and the J gene lost 0 bases, with 11 bases spanning the gap. CDR1 is SGHTA, CDR2 FQGTGA, per germline. CDR3 length: 15 amino acids. Time point here: newly diagnosed GD, antithyroid drugs for less than 3 months. Extracted PBMC RNA gave rise to the TCR library. This sample was also put to use in a study of T cells in Graves' hyperthyroidism and ophthalmopathy. As reported in that work: Thyroid ultrasound and orbital computed tomography, with clinical symptoms and serum thyroxine and TRAb, informed diagnoses.

This chain links TRBV7-3 with TRBJ2-1; D gene uncertain. This sequence was found in a woman under 30 with Graves disease. Sequencing used peripheral blood mononuclear cells (PBMCs), obtained at new diagnosis, from a patient treated with antithyroid drugs. The CDR3 DNA reads as TGTGCCAGCAGCATTACTTTGAGCTCCTACAATGAGCAGTTCTTC. It encodes CASSITLSSYNEQFF.